Only one count was recorded for the clone carrying this TCR beta chain. This sample was taken from a study of blood T cell repertoires in COVID-19. Study details: Samples representing acute and convalescent COVID-19 were sourced from the United States, Italy and Spain.

In the authors' methods: Reference gene primer amplification in the assay estimated nucleated cell counts. Assay used: immunoSEQ multiplex PCR; TCRdb lists only in-frame clones, some missing. The V and J calls and the clone size are those of that table, but D and trimming were determined from the DNA. The sample consists of some 45,000 clones, about 88% of them appearing once. The TCR was taken from a human donor in a cohort sampled during active COVID-19. Input material: peripheral blood.

For the CDR3, the DNA is TGTGCCAGTAGTATAGGAGGATCGGGGTACTCTGGAAACACCATATATTTT. Translation gives CASSIGGSGYSGNTIYF. The chain employs TRBV19 and TRBJ1-3; no clear D gene. Germline loops: CDR1 LNHDA, CDR2 SQIVND (reference sequence). V lost 1 base, J lost 0 bases, and 13 bases lay in between. The length of the CDR3 is 17 residues.